This T cell receptor beta chain was sequenced for a study of cytomegalovirus exposure and HLA in healthy donors. Study-wide context: Samples from HLA-typed donors yielded about 85 million unique TCRs in an early data release. Study observations and caveats: Only CMV serostatus was available as immune exposure information.

The V gene lost 5 bases and the J gene lost 3 bases, with 4 bases spanning the gap. CDR3 length: 11 residues. Germline V gives CDR1 SNHLY, CDR2 FYNNEI. The sample holds one count of this clone. Its antigen remains unknown. The CDR3 carries no conserved terminal phenylalanine or tryptophan, so it likely arises from a read error. The primer mix had 60 Vbeta and 13 Jbeta primers. The assay was immunoSEQ multiplex PCR, and TCRdb's table has in-frame clones only and misses some. The data show more than 85,000 clones, with less than 85% seen just once and 2.6% held by the top ten. The sample comprised PBMCs. The chain uses TRBV2 and TRBJ1-2; D ambiguous. This receptor was taken from a middle-aged man in good health and CMV-seronegative. CDR3 in DNA: TGTGCCAGCAGTCCCTACTATGGCTACACCCTC. Protein sequence: CASSPYYGYTL.